This T cell receptor (beta chain) derives from a study of long-term antiretroviral therapy in people with HIV. As regards this clone: Its antigen is still unknown.

Cryopreserved PBMC, at about 0.9-10 million per sample, were present before DNA extraction. V lost 5 bases and J lost 0; bases outside the gene matches: 4. CDR1 is WSHSY, CDR2 SAAADI, per germline. This CDR3 spans 15 amino acids. Whole-study results and caveats: Repertoire dominance by clones expanded before ART was seen at all time points.

Investigators performed immunoSEQ version v3.0 at survey level. Assay used: immunoSEQ multiplex PCR; TCRdb lists only in-frame clones, some missing. Of 24,000 or so clones listed, about 86% are singletons. Sample: unsorted PBMCs, taken 3 years after starting antiretroviral therapy. The chain has TRBV10-2 and TRBJ1-5; 7 bases are shared with TRBD1. This sequence originates from a man aged 18-30 years with HIV. CDR3 sequence: CASSWGTASNQPQHF. The CDR3 DNA follows: TGCGCCAGCAGTTGGGGGACAGCTAGCAATCAGCCCCAGCATTTT.